This passage covers 5 T cell receptor beta chains from one sample sequenced in a study of T cell repertoires in cytomegalovirus infection. TCRdb re-analysed the reads in MiXCR, keeping a single row per CDR3 protein. The sample holds over 450,000 distinct CDR3 sequences; around 11% are singletons and the top ten take roughly 10%. The sample consisted of PBMCs. The receptors here all came from a human donor in good health (CMV status not recorded). Some clones in this sample may be carry-over from other donors' samples.

Worth noting for this clonotype: The junction does not match germline at one end; this may be a read error. The chain couples TRBV18 to TRBJ2-3, with TRBD2 identical over 11 bases. Per the germline V gene, CDR1 is KGHSH and CDR2 is LQKENI. This CDR3 is built from 17 residues. CDR3 amino acids: CANSPRTSGWSTDTQYF. CDR3 DNA: TGTGCCAACTCACCACGGACTAGCGGGTGGAGCACAGATACGCAGTATTTT.

This clonotype was observed many times. V is TRBV7-9 and J is TRBJ1-3; 7 positions match TRBD1. Germline V lookup: CDR1 SEHNR, CDR2 FQNEAQ (reference sequence). The CDR3 totals 14 residues. Trimming at V came to 4 bases and at J to 1 base, leaving 1 base not matched to a gene. The CDR3 spells CASSSTGSGNTIYF. The CDR3 DNA reads TGTGCCAGCAGCTCGACAGGGTCTGGAAACACCATATATTTT.

This clonotype has ten or more counts. The chain employs TRBV28 and TRBJ2-1; D is possibly TRBD2 (6 bases). The germline V gene has CDR1 MDHEN and CDR2 SYDVKM. The CDR3 is 14 amino acids. V lost 4 bases and J lost 4, with 11 bases in between. The CDR3 here is CASSWRGSYNEQFF. CDR3 nucleotides: TGTGCCAGCAGTTGGCGGGGCTCGTACAATGAGCAGTTCTTC.

V gene TRBV12-3 or TRBV12-4 combines with J gene TRBJ1-4; TRBD1 aligns across 10 bases. The CDR3 spans 16 residues. The junction had 8 bases not matched to a gene; V was cut back by 6 bases and J by 4 bases. The CDR3 region has the DNA TGTGCCAGCAGACGAGACAGGGGGCAGGTTAATGAAAAACTGTTTTTT. Protein: CASRRDRGQVNEKLFF.

A word on this clonotype: A much larger clone sits a single nucleotide away, making a read error possible. The chain carries TRBV12-3 or TRBV12-4 and TRBJ2-7; 10 positions match TRBD2. The CDR3 length is 16 residues. After removal of 4 bases from V and 2 bases from J, the junction contained 8 bases not matched to a gene. CDR3 nucleotides: TGTGCCAGCAGTTCCGAGCGGGGGGGGGGACCCTACGAGCAGTACTTC. It yields the protein CASSSERGGGPYEQYF.